This TCR beta chain is from a study of T cell responses to AZD1222 COVID-19 vaccine. Using immunoSEQ multiplex PCR, the repertoire was profiled, and TCRdb retains in-frame clones only, with some absent. Of some 150,000 clones detected, 93% appear once; the ten largest clones hold 1.9%. Germline V gene sequence: CDR1 SEHNR, CDR2 FQNEAQ (reference sequence). The CDR3 is 12 amino acids. V lost 11 bases to trimming and J lost 6 bases, with 13 bases between them. With respect to this clone: No antigen is known for it.

Whole-study findings and limits: Reportedly, close to half of spike-specific TCRs are directed against unmutated variant regions. Donors in the cohort were predominantly white British and more often female, and clonal diversity was possibly underestimated.

The sample was peripheral blood, taken on day 0 of AZD1222 vaccination. The V call is TRBV7-9, the J call TRBJ2-2; tentative D call: TRBD2 (6 bases). This clonotype was obtained from an adult in good health. This CDR3 reads CAEASGAGELFF. CDR3 sequence (DNA): TGTGCCGAGGCGTCGGGGGCCGGGGAGCTGTTTTTT.